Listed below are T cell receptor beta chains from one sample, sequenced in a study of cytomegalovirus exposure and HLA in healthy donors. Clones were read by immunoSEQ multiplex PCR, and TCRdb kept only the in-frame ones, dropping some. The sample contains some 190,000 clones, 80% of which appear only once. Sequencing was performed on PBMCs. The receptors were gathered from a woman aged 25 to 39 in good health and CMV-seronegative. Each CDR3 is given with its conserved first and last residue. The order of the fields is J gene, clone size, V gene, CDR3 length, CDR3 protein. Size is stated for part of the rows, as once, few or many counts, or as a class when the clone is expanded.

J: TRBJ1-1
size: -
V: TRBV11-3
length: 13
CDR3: CASSQGTETEAFF

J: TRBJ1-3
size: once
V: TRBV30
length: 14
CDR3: CAWSGTVSGNTIYF

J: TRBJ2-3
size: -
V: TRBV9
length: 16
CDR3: CASSADSGGGADTQYF

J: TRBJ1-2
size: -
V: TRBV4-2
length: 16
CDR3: CASSQDRDRGESGYTF

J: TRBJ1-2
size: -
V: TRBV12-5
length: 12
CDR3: CASGLEGYGYTF

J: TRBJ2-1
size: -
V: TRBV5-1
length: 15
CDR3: CASLSGSYRGNEQFF

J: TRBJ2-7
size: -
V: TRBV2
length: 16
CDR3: CASMGRGGDNFYEQYF

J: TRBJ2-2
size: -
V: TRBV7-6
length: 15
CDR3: CASSYSTGAWGELFF

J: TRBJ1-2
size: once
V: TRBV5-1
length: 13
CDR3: CASSSTPSYGYTF

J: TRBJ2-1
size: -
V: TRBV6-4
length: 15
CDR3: CASSDRGLPRDEQFF

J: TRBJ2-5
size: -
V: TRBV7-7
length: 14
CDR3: CASSLGTRGETQYF

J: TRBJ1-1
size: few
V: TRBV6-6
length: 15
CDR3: CASSYGGQLNTEAFF

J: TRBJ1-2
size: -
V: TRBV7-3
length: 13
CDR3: CASSLDSFYGYTF

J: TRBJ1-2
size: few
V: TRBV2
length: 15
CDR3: CASSEGAQGSYGYTF

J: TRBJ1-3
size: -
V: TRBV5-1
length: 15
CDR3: CASSLAAGTGNTIYF

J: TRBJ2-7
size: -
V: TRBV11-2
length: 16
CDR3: CASSLGGGGISYEQYF

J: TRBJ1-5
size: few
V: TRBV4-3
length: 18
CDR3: CASSQGLSIGTGNQPQHF

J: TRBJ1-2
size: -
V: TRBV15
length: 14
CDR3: CATSSDVGSYGYTF

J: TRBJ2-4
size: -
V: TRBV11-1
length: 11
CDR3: CASSRTDIQYF

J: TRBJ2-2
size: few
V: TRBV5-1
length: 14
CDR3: CASFDRVNTGELFF

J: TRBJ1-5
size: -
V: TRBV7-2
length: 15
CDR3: CASSRDRASNQPQHF

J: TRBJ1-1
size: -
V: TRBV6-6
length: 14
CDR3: CASSYDRANTEAFF

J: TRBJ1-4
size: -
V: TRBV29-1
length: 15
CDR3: CSVVGGPELGEKLFF

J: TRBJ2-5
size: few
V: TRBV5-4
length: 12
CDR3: CASSNPGETQYF

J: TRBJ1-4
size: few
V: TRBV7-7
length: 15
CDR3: CASSPRQGLNEKLFF